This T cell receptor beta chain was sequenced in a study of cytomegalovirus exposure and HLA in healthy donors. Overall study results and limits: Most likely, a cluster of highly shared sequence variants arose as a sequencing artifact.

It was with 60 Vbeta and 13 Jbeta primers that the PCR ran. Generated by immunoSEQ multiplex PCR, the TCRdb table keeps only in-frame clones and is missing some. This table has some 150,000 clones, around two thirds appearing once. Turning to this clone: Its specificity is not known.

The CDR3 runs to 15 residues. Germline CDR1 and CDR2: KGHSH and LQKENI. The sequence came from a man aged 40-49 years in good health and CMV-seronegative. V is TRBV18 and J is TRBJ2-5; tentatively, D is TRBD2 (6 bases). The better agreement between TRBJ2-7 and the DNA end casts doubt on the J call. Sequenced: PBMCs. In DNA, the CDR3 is TGTGCCAGCTCACCACCGGGCCGGGGGTTGAACGAGCAGTACTTC. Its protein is CASSPPGRGLNEQYF.